This T cell receptor (beta chain) originates from a study of T cell clonality in common variable immunodeficiency. Some clones are missing from TCRdb's copy, which holds only in-frame ones; the method was immunoSEQ multiplex PCR. The sample presents fewer than 30,000 clones, none singletons. For this clone: Its antigen is as yet unknown. Sequencing ends 3 residues short of the CDR3 end; the germline J gene provides the rest.

Findings of the study overall: In common variable immunodeficiency, TCR beta chains reportedly carried fewer deletions and N-nucleotide insertions.

This CDR3 comprises 17 residues. Trimming took 0 bases from V and 6 from J, leaving 18 bases between them. Germline loops: CDR1 MNHNS, CDR2 SASEGT. This sequence was found in a human donor with common variable immunodeficiency. The chain carries TRBV6-1 and TRBJ1-5; TRBD1 might be the D (6 bases). The sample comprised peripheral blood mononuclear cells. CDR3 DNA, as far as it was read: TGTGCCAGCAGTGAAGCGCTTGGGGGCTGGAGCGGTCAGCCC. It specifies CASSEALGGWSGQP. The entire CDR3 sequence reads CASSEALGGWSGQPQHF.